This T cell receptor beta chain originates from a study of breast tumors, draining lymph nodes, adjacent tissues. Trimming took 0 bases from V and 5 from J; bases not matched to a gene: 6. The germline gives CDR1 MNHNY, CDR2 SVGAGI (reference sequence). The CDR3 is made up of 16 amino acids. Axillary draining lymph nodes of breast cancer patients supplied the node samples. This clonotype was recorded at least ten times. No antigen is known for it. Study results and caveats: Most tumor T cells seemingly derive from lymph node, then expand in tumor. Tumor repertoires ranked between lymph nodes and nontumor tissue in diversity, with V and J gene preferences.

One entry per CDR3 protein, called by TCRdb with MiXCR from the multiplex PCR reads. The data show about 130,000 distinct CDR3 sequences, just under 20% seen once. J is TRBJ2-2 and V is TRBV6-6, with 7 bases aligning to TRBD1. The sequence was collected from a female donor with breast cancer. Some clones in this sample may be carry-over from other donors' samples. The sequenced sample was axillary lymph node tissue. This CDR3 is CASSYSIQGPTGELFF. For the CDR3, the DNA is TGTGCCAGCAGTTACTCGATACAGGGGCCGACCGGGGAGCTGTTTTTT.